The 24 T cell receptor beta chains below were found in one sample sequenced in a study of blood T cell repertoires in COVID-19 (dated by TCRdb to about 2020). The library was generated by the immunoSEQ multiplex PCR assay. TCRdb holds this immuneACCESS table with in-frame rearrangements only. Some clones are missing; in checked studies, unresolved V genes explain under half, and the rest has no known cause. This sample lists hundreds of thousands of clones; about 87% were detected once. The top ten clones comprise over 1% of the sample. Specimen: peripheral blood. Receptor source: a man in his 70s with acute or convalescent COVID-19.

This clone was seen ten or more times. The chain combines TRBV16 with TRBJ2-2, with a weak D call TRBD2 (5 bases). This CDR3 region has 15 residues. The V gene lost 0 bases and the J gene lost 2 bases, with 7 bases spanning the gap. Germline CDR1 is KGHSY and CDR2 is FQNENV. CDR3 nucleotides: TGTGCCAGCAGCCAATCCAGGACTAACACCGGGGAGCTGTTTTTT. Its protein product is CASSQSRTNTGELFF. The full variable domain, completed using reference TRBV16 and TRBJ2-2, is GEEVAQTPKHLVRGEGQKAKLYCAPIKGHSYVFWYQQVLKNEFKFLISFQNENVFDETGMPKERFSAKCLPNSPCSLEIQATKLEDSAVYFCASSQSRTNTGELFFGEGSRLTVL.

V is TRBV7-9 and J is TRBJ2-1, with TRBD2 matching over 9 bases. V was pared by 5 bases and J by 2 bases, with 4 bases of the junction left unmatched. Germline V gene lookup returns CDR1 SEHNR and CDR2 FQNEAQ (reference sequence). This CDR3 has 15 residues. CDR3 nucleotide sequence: TGTGCCAGCAGCCCCCGACTAGCGGCCTACAATGAGCAGTTCTTC. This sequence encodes CASSPRLAAYNEQFF.

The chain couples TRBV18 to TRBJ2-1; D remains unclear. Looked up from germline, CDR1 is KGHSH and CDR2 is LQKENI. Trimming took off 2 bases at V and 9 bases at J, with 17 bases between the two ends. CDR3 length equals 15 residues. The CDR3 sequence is CASSPNFVGLAEQFF. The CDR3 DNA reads TGTGCCAGCTCACCAAATTTTGTGGGCCTGGCTGAGCAGTTCTTC.

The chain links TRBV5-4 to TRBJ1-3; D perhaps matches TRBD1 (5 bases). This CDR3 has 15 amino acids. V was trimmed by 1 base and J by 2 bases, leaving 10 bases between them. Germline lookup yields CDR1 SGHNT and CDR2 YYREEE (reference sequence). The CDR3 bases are TGTGCCAGCAGCTTGCAGGGTGGTCCTGGAAACACCATATATTTT. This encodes CASSLQGGPGNTIYF. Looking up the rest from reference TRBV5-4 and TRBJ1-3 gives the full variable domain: ETGVTQSPTHLIKTRGQQVTLRCSSQSGHNTVSWYQQALGQGPQFIFQYYREEENGRGNFPPRFSGLQFPNYSSELNVNALELDDSALYLCASSLQGGPGNTIYFGEGSWLTVV.

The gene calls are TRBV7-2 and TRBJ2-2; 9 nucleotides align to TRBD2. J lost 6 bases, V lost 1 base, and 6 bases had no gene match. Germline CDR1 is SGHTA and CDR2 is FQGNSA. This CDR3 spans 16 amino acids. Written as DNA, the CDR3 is TGTGCCAGCAGCTTAGTAGGCGGGGGGGCCCCCGGGGAGCTGTTTTTT. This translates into CASSLVGGGAPGELFF.

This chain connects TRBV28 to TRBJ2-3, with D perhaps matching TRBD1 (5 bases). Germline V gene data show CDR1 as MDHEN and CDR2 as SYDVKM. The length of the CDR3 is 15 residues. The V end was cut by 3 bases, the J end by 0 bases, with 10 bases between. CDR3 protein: CASSFDRTSTDTQYF. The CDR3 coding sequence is TGTGCCAGCAGTTTTGACAGAACTAGCACAGATACGCAGTATTTT.

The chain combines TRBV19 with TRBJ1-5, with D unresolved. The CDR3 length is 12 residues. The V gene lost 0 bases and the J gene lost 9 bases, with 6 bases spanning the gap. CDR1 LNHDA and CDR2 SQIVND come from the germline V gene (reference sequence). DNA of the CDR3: TGTGCCAGTAGTATAGACCCCTGGCCCCAGCATTTT. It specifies CASSIDPWPQHF. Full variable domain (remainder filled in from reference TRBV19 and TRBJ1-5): DGGITQSPKYLFRKEGQNVTLSCEQNLNHDAMYWYRQDPGQGLRLIYYSQIVNDFQKGDIAEGYSVSREKKESFPLTVTSAQKNPTAFYLCASSIDPWPQHFGDGTRLSIL.

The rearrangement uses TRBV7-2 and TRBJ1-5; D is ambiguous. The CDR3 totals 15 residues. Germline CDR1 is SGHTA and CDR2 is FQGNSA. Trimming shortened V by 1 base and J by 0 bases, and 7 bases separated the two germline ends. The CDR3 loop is CASSLGAFSNQPQHF. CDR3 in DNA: TGTGCCAGCAGCTTAGGAGCGTTTAGCAATCAGCCCCAGCATTTT.

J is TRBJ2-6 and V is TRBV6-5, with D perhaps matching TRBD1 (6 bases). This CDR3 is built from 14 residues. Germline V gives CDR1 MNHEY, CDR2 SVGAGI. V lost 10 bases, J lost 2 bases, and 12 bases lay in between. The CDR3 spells CATITGPGANVLTF. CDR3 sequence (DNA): TGTGCCACCATAACAGGGCCTGGGGCCAACGTCCTGACTTTC.

The CDR3 region has the DNA TGTGCCTGGAGTCGGGGGGGCAGCTCCTACGAGCAGTACTTC. Its protein product is CAWSRGGSSYEQYF. The chain joins TRBV30 to TRBJ2-7, with TRBD2 matching over 8 bases. There are 14 residues in the CDR3. Germline trimming cut 2 bases from V and 0 bases from J; bases unmatched to any gene: 3. Germline lookup yields CDR1 GTSNPN and CDR2 SVGIG (reference sequence).

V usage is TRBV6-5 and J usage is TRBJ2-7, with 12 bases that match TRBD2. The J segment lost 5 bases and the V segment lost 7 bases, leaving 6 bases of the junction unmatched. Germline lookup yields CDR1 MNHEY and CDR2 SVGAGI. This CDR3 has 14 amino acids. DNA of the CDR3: TGTGCCAGCACTCGGAGACTAGCGGGAGACGAGCAGTACTTC. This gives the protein CASTRRLAGDEQYF.

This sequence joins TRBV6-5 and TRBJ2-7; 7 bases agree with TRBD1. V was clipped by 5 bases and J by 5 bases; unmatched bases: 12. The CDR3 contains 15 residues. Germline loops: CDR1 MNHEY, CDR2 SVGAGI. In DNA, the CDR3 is TGTGCCAGCAGTCGCTATCAGGGGGTTCTCAACGAGCAGTACTTC. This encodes CASSRYQGVLNEQYF.

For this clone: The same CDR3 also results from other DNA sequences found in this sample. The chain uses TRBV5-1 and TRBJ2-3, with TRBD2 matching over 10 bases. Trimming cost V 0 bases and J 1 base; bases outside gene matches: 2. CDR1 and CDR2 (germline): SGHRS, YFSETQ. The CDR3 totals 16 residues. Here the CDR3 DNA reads TGCGCCAGCAGCTTGGGAACTAGCGGGGGCACAGATACGCAGTATTTT. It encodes CASSLGTSGGTDTQYF. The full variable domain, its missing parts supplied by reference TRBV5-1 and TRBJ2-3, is KAGVTQTPRYLIKTRGQQVTLSCSPISGHRSVSWYQQTPGQGLQFLFEYFSETQRNKGNFPGRFSGRQFSNSRSEMNVSTLELGDSALYLCASSLGTSGGTDTQYFGPGTRLTVL.

The CDR3 nucleotides read TGCGCCAGCAGCATTCAGGCAGCCTACAATGAGCAGTTCTTC. Residues: CASSIQAAYNEQFF. The V gene is TRBV5-1, the J gene TRBJ2-1, with D hard to call. Trimming stripped 4 bases from V and 2 bases from J, with 10 bases between. This CDR3 has 14 residues. Germline CDR1 reads SGHRS; CDR2 reads YFSETQ.

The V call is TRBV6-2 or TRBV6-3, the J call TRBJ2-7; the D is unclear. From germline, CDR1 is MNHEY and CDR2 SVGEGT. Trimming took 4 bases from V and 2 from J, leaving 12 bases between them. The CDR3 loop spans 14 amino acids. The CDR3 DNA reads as TGTGCCAGCAGTTTCTCGGGCCTACCCTACGAGCAGTACTTC. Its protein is CASSFSGLPYEQYF.

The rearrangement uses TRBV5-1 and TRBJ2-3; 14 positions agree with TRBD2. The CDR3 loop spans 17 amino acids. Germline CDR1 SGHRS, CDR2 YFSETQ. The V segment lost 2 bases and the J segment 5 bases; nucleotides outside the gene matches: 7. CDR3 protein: CASSLMTSGGAGDTQYF. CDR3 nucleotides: TGCGCCAGCAGCTTAATGACTAGCGGGGGGGCCGGAGATACGCAGTATTTT.

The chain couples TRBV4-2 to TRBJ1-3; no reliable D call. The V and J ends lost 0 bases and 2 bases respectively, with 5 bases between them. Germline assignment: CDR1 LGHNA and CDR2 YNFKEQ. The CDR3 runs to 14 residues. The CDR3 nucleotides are TGTGCCAGCAGCCAAGAGGCAGCTGGAAACACCATATATTTT. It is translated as CASSQEAAGNTIYF.

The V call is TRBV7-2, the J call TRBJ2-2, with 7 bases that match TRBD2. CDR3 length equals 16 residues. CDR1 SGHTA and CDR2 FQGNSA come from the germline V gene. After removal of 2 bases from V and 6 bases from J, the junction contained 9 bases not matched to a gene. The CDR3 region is CASSLQTSATSGELFF. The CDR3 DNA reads TGTGCCAGCAGCTTACAAACTAGCGCTACATCCGGGGAGCTGTTTTTT. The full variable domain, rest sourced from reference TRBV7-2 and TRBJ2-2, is GAGVSQSPSNKVTEKGKDVELRCDPISGHTALYWYRQSLGQGLEFLIYFQGNSAPDKSGLPSDRFSAERTGGSVSTLTIQRTQQEDSAVYLCASSLQTSATSGELFFGEGSRLTVL.

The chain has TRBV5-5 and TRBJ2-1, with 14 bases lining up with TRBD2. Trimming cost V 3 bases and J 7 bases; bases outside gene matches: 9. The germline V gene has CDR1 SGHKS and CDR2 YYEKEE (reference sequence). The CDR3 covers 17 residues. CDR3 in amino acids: CASSSGTSGSLRNEQFF. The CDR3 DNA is TGTGCCAGCAGCTCCGGGACTAGCGGGAGCTTACGGAATGAGCAGTTCTTC.

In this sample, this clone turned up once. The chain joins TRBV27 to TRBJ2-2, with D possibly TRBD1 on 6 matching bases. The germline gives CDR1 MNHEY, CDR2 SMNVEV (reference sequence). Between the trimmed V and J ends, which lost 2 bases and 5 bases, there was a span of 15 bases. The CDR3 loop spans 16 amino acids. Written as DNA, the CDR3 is TGTGCCAGCAGTTTAAATGGCGGCAGGGGAACCGGGGAGCTGTTTTTT. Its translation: CASSLNGGRGTGELFF.

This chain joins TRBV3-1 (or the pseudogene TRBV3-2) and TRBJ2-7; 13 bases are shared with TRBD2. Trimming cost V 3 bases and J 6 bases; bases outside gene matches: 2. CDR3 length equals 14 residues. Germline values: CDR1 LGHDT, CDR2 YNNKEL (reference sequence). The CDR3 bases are TGTGCCAGCAGCCACGGGACTAGCGGGGTCGAGCAGTACTTC. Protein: CASSHGTSGVEQYF.

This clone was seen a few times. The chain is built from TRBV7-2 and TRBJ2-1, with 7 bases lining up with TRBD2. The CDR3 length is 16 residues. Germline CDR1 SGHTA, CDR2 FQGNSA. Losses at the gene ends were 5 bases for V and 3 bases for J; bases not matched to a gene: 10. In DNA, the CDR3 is TGTGCCAGCAGCCCCGGGGGGACTTACCTCTACAATGAGCAGTTCTTC. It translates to CASSPGGTYLYNEQFF.

The CDR3 DNA reads TGTGCCACCAGCAGATCGGGACTAGCGCCAGATACGCAGTATTTT. Translated, it gives CATSRSGLAPDTQYF. This chain uses TRBV15 with TRBJ2-3; 10 nucleotides align to TRBD2. Trimming took 2 bases from V and 4 from J; bases not matched to a gene: 3. Germline V lookup: CDR1 LNHNV, CDR2 YYDKDF (reference sequence). The length of the CDR3 is 15 residues.

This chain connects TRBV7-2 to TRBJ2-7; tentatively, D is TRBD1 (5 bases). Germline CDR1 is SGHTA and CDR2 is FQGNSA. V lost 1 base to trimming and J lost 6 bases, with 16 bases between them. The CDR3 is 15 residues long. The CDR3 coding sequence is TGTGCCAGCAGCTTAGGAGTGGGCCAGGGCAGCGAGCAGTACTTC. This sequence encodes CASSLGVGQGSEQYF. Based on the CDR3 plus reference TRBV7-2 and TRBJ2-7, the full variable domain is GAGVSQSPSNKVTEKGKDVELRCDPISGHTALYWYRQSLGQGLEFLIYFQGNSAPDKSGLPSDRFSAERTGGSVSTLTIQRTQQEDSAVYLCASSLGVGQGSEQYFGPGTRLTVT.